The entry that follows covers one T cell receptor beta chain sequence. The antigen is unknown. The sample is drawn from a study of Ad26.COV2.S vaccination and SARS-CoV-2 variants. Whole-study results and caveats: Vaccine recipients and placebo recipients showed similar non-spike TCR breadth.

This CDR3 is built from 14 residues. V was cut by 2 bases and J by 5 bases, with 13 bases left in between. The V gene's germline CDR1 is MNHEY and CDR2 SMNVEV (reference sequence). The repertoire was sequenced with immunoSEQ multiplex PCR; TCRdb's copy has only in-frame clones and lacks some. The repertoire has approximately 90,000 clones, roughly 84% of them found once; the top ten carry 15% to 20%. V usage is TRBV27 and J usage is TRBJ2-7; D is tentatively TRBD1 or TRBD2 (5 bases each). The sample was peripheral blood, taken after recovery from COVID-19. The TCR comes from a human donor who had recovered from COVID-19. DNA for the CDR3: TGTGCCAGCAGTTTAGGGGGACCTAAGAACGAGCAGTACTTC. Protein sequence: CASSLGGPKNEQYF.